A single sample gave rise to the 6 T cell receptor beta chains below, sequenced in a study of blood T cell repertoires in COVID-19. Assay used: immunoSEQ multiplex PCR; TCRdb lists only in-frame clones, some missing. The sample yields some 150,000 clones, about 88% seen once. Material: peripheral blood. Receptor source: a human donor with acute or convalescent COVID-19. The donor label of this sample is uncertain.

This chain connects TRBV21-1 to TRBJ2-3; the D call of TRBD2 is as the table states it, not checked on the DNA. TRBV21-1 is a known pseudogene. CDR3 size: 15 residues. As DNA, the CDR3 is TGTGCCAGCAGCCGAGAGAGGTTCGGCACAGATACGCAGTATTTT. Encoded protein: CASSRERFGTDTQYF.

CDR3 sequence: CASSSSSGGATGELFF. CDR3 DNA sequence: TGTGCCAGCAGCTCCTCTAGCGGGGGGGCCACCGGGGAGCTGTTTTTT. The chain carries TRBV7-9 and TRBJ2-2; TRBD2 matches 12 bases. In germline, CDR1 is SEHNR, CDR2 FQNEAQ (reference sequence). The CDR3 is 16 amino acids. V trimming: 4 bases; J trimming: 4 bases; junction bases outside the gene matches: 4.

The chain is built from TRBV7-6 and TRBJ1-6, with D possibly TRBD1 on 5 matching bases. The CDR3 is made up of 15 amino acids. Trimming removed 5 bases from V and 5 bases from J, with 13 bases in between. CDR1 is SGHVS and CDR2 is FNYEAQ in the germline V gene. CDR3 region: CASSAHGGDNSPLHF. CDR3 nucleotides: TGTGCCAGCAGCGCCCACGGAGGGGATAATTCACCCCTCCACTTT.

The chain recombines TRBV19 with TRBJ1-5; possibly TRBD1 for D (6 bases). This CDR3 is built from 15 residues. Germline V gene lookup returns CDR1 LNHDA and CDR2 SQIVND (reference sequence). Trimming removed 3 bases from V and 3 bases from J, with 12 bases in between. This chain's CDR3 is CASSISGQSNQPQHF. CDR3 nucleotides: TGTGCCAGTAGTATTAGTGGACAGTCCAATCAGCCCCAGCATTTT. The entire variable domain, with the rest obtained from reference TRBV19 and TRBJ1-5, is as follows: DGGITQSPKYLFRKEGQNVTLSCEQNLNHDAMYWYRQDPGQGLRLIYYSQIVNDFQKGDIAEGYSVSREKKESFPLTVTSAQKNPTAFYLCASSISGQSNQPQHFGDGTRLSIL.

The rearrangement uses TRBV6-2 or TRBV6-3 and TRBJ1-1; 7 nucleotides agree with TRBD1. V gave up 4 bases and J gave up 6 bases; unmatched junction bases: 5. The germline gives CDR1 MNHEY, CDR2 SVGEGT. The CDR3 consists of 13 residues. CDR3 region: CASSWDSQAEAFF. The CDR3 nucleotides read TGTGCCAGCAGTTGGGACAGCCAGGCTGAAGCTTTCTTT.

The chain is built from TRBV3-1 (or the pseudogene TRBV3-2) and TRBJ2-3; 10 bases are shared with TRBD2. The germline CDR1 and CDR2 sequences are LGHDT and YNNKEL (reference sequence). J gave up 5 bases and V 0 bases, and 5 bases lay outside the gene matches. The CDR3 spans 16 residues. The CDR3 spells CASSQDGAGGKDTQYF. DNA for the CDR3: TGTGCCAGCAGCCAAGATGGAGCGGGGGGGAAAGATACGCAGTATTTT.